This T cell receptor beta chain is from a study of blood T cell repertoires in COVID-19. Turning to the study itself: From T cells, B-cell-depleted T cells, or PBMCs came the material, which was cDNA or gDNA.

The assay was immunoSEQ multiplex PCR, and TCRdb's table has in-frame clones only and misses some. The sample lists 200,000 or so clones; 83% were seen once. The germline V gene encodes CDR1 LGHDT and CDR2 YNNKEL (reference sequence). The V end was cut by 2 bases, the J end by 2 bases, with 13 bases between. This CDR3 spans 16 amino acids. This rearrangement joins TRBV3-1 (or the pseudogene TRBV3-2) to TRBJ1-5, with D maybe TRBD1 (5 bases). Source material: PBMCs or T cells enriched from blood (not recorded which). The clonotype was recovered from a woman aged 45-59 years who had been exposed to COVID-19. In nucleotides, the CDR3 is TGTGCCAGCAGCCAACGCGGGGGGGATGGCAATCAGCCCCAGCATTTT. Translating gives CASSQRGGDGNQPQHF.